These 14 T cell receptor beta chains came from one sample sequenced in a study of beta chain features in type 1 diabetes. Expressed TCRB transcripts were sequenced because the entire RNA isolate underwent reverse transcription. Produced via immunoSEQ multiplex PCR; TCRdb's table is partial and in-frame only. Of some 410,000 clones listed, roughly 10% are singletons. The material sequenced was naive CD4+ T cells from blood. These receptors all come from a woman between 18 and 29 years old in good health.

As concerns this clone: Here the CDR3 omits its conserved ending phenylalanine or tryptophan, so a read error is the likely source. The DNA is omitted, as the CDR3 cannot be located on it reliably, and the CDR3 follows TCRdb's listing. V is TRBV5-1 and J is TRBJ1-5; TRBD1 is the table's D call and was not checked against the DNA. The CDR3 has 11 amino acids, counting both end residues. Germline V lookup: CDR1 SGHRS, CDR2 YFSETQ. The CDR3 here is CASLTMETGPS.

This clone was recorded a few times. The CDR3 sequence is CASSQYVAATTGELFF. In nucleotides, the CDR3 is TGCGCCAGCAGCCAGTATGTGGCAGCAACCACCGGGGAGCTGTTTTTT. The chain is built from TRBV4-3 and TRBJ2-2; D not resolved. Trimming pared 3 bases from V and 4 bases from J, leaving 15 bases between. The germline gives CDR1 LGHNA, CDR2 YSLEER. The CDR3 sequence is 16 residues long.

This clone was counted only a few times. The chain has TRBV6-5 and TRBJ2-2; D tentatively fits TRBD1 or TRBD2 (6 bases each). The CDR3 extends over 16 amino acids. Germline lookup yields CDR1 MNHEY and CDR2 SVGAGI. Trimming removed 3 bases from V and 1 base from J, with 12 bases in between. CDR3 residues: CASSYSGALNTGELFF. DNA for the CDR3: TGTGCCAGCAGTTATTCGGGGGCTTTGAACACCGGGGAGCTGTTTTTT.

This clone was picked up a small number of times. The rearrangement links TRBV7-2 to TRBJ2-7, with TRBD2 matching 9 bases. V was clipped by 2 bases and J by 5 bases; unmatched bases: 10. Germline V gene lookup returns CDR1 SGHTA and CDR2 FQGNSA. The CDR3 runs 16 residues. This CDR3 reads CASSLFPLAGEDEQYF. The CDR3 nucleotides read TGTGCCAGCAGCTTATTTCCCTTAGCGGGAGAAGACGAGCAGTACTTC.

The chain employs TRBV9 and TRBJ1-1; the D gene is possibly TRBD1 (5 bases). The CDR3 spans 16 residues. The germline V gene has CDR1 SGDLS and CDR2 YYNGEE. The V gene lost 0 bases and the J gene lost 5 bases, with 17 bases spanning the gap. Here the CDR3 DNA reads TGTGCCAGCAGCGTAGGGATCGGGCGGGACGGGACTGAAGCTTTCTTT. This gives the protein CASSVGIGRDGTEAFF.

The chain links TRBV5-1 to TRBJ2-3; D is perhaps TRBD1 or TRBD2 (5 bases each). The CDR3 sequence is 14 residues long. The V and J ends lost 6 bases and 0 bases respectively, with 11 bases between them. Germline lookup yields CDR1 SGHRS and CDR2 YFSETQ. The CDR3 reads CASTWGTSTDTQYF. CDR3 DNA: TGCGCCAGCACCTGGGGGACGAGCACAGATACGCAGTATTTT.

The chain couples TRBV7-9 to TRBJ2-7; D is possibly TRBD1 (5 bases). The V and J ends lost 2 bases and 2 bases respectively, with 7 bases between them. The CDR3 runs 13 residues. CDR1 SEHNR and CDR2 FQNEAQ come from the germline V gene (reference sequence). CDR3 DNA: TGTGCCAGCAGCTTAAGACAGCCCTACGAGCAGTACTTC. This encodes CASSLRQPYEQYF.

This clone was seen more than once but under ten times. The chain joins TRBV18 to TRBJ2-7, with 11 bases that match TRBD2. Per the germline V gene, CDR1 is KGHSH and CDR2 is LQKENI. The CDR3 sequence is 14 residues long. V lost 3 bases, J lost 6 bases, and 4 bases stayed unmatched. In DNA form, the CDR3 reads TGTGCCAGCTCACCTACTAGCGGGAGACCCGAGCAGTACTTC. Amino acids: CASSPTSGRPEQYF.

This chain joins TRBV19 and TRBJ2-7, with 9 bases that match TRBD1. The CDR3 sequence is 15 residues long. With 4 bases clipped from V and 1 base from J, the junction kept 5 bases outside the gene matches. The germline CDR1 and CDR2 sequences are LNHDA and SQIVND (reference sequence). The CDR3 DNA follows: TGTGCCAGTAGTACCGGGACAGGGCTGTCCTACGAGCAGTACGTC. Encoded protein: CASSTGTGLSYEQYV.

This clone was observed a few times. The rearrangement uses TRBV6-6 and TRBJ1-2; D call uncertain. Germline-derived CDR1 and CDR2 are MNHNY and SVGAGI (reference sequence). This CDR3 contains 13 residues. Trimming took 2 bases from V and 0 from J, leaving 4 bases between them. The DNA of the CDR3 is TGTGCCAGCAGTTACCGAACTAACTATGGCTACACCTTC. Protein: CASSYRTNYGYTF.

This chain links TRBV6-6 with TRBJ2-3; possibly TRBD2 for D (7 bases). Trimming removed 8 bases from V and 5 bases from J, with 17 bases in between. The CDR3 consists of 14 residues. Per the germline V gene, CDR1 is MNHNY and CDR2 is SVGAGI (reference sequence). The CDR3 spells CASLFGGGVDTQYF. The CDR3 region has the DNA TGTGCCAGCCTTTTTGGGGGGGGCGTAGATACGCAGTATTTT.

V and J are TRBV4-2 and TRBJ2-3; the D is unclear. This CDR3 comprises 16 residues. The ends were cut back, 2 bases at V and 0 bases at J, with 12 bases in the middle. Germline values: CDR1 LGHNA, CDR2 YNFKEQ. CDR3 sequence (DNA): TGTGCCAGCAGCCAATTGGGGATGTCTAGCACAGATACGCAGTATTTT. This gives the protein CASSQLGMSSTDTQYF.

The chain uses TRBV18 and TRBJ2-7; 8 bases agree with TRBD1. The ends lost 3 bases at V and 4 bases at J; junction bases unmatched: 11. The germline V gene encodes CDR1 KGHSH and CDR2 LQKENI. The CDR3 runs 16 residues. The DNA of the CDR3 is TGTGCCAGCTCACCGGCTCGGGCAGGGGGCTTGTACGAGCAGTACTTC. Translated, it gives CASSPARAGGLYEQYF. Supplemented by reference TRBV18 and TRBJ2-7, the full variable domain reads NAGVMQNPRHLVRRRGQEARLRCSPMKGHSHVYWYRQLPEEGLKFMVYLQKENIIDESGMPKERFSAEFPKEGPSILRIQQVVRGDSAAYFCASSPARAGGLYEQYFGPGTRLTVT.

The genes are TRBV7-9 and TRBJ1-1; D remains unclear. The V end lost 2 bases, the J end lost 3 bases, and 7 bases lay between the germline ends. There are 13 residues in the CDR3. The germline V gene encodes CDR1 SEHNR and CDR2 FQNEAQ (reference sequence). CDR3 nucleotide sequence: TGTGCCAGCAGCTTAAACCCAGACACTGAAGCTTTCTTT. Its translation is CASSLNPDTEAFF.